The 14 T cell receptor beta chains listed next were all sequenced from one sample in a study of a mutant IDH1 vaccine in newly diagnosed glioma. Regarding time point: week 23, last vaccination. Each dose delivered 300 ug of mutant IDH1 20-mer peptide subcutaneously with imiquimod. Profiled with immunoSEQ multiplex PCR; TCRdb holds only in-frame clones, not every one. The table shows some 30,000 clones, with roughly 90% occurring only once. Their antigens are not known. The input for sequencing was PBMCs, taken from a glioma patient whose treatment included an IDH1 peptide vaccine. The receptors shown here come from a man aged 35-49 years with glioma.

The chain has TRBV4-2 and TRBJ2-7; D is unresolved. Looked up from germline, CDR1 is LGHNA and CDR2 is YNFKEQ. The CDR3 extends over 13 amino acids. V lost 1 base and J 2 bases, leaving 6 bases between the germline ends. In DNA, the CDR3 is TGTGCCAGCAGCCAAGCCGTAACCTACGAGCAGTACTTC. Its protein product is CASSQAVTYEQYF.

The rearrangement links TRBV2 to TRBJ2-5; either TRBD1 or TRBD2 may supply D (5 bases each). The length of the CDR3 is 12 residues. V dropped 6 bases and J dropped 5 bases, with 10 bases sitting between them. From germline, CDR1 is SNHLY and CDR2 FYNNEI. CDR3 protein: CASRGEFETQYF. The CDR3, as DNA: TGTGCCAGCAGGGGGGAGTTCGAGACCCAGTACTTC. Complete variable domain (other parts from reference TRBV2 and TRBJ2-5): EPEVTQTPSHQVTQMGQEVILRCVPISNHLYFYWYRQILGQKVEFLVSFYNNEISEKSEIFDDQFSVERPDGSNFTLKIRSTKLEDSAMYFCASRGEFETQYFGPGTRLLVL.

The CDR3: CASSQEGPGGETQYF. Written as DNA, the CDR3 is TGCGCCAGCAGCCAAGAGGGCCCAGGCGGAGAGACCCAGTACTTC. The chain recombines TRBV4-1 with TRBJ2-5; D is uncertain. The CDR3 covers 15 residues. V lost 0 bases to trimming and J lost 4 bases, with 12 bases between them. Germline V gives CDR1 MGHRA, CDR2 YSYEKL.

This sequence joins TRBV27 and TRBJ2-3; 7 bases fit TRBD1. CDR1 is MNHEY, CDR2 SMNVEV, per germline (reference sequence). The V gene end was trimmed by 3 bases and the J gene end by 5 bases; junction bases not matched to a gene: 5. This CDR3 is 14 amino acids long. CDR3 sequence (DNA): TGTGCCAGCAGTTTTGAGGGGGCGGAAGATACGCAGTATTTT. It codes for CASSFEGAEDTQYF.

The rearrangement links TRBV18 to TRBJ2-1, with D possibly being TRBD1 or TRBD2 (6 bases each). The CDR3 runs 16 residues. Germline V gene data show CDR1 as KGHSH and CDR2 as LQKENI. Trimming removed 4 bases from V and 4 bases from J, with 17 bases in between. This CDR3 is CASSQNPGAIYNEQFF. CDR3 nucleotide sequence: TGTGCCAGCTCACAAAACCCGGGGGCCATATACAATGAGCAGTTCTTC. The full variable domain, completed using reference TRBV18 and TRBJ2-1, is NAGVMQNPRHLVRRRGQEARLRCSPMKGHSHVYWYRQLPEEGLKFMVYLQKENIIDESGMPKERFSAEFPKEGPSILRIQQVVRGDSAAYFCASSQNPGAIYNEQFFGPGTRLTVL.

The chain employs TRBV5-1 and TRBJ1-6, with D possibly TRBD1 on 6 matching bases. Germline assignment: CDR1 SGHRS and CDR2 YFSETQ. The CDR3 has 16 amino acids. V lost 4 bases, J lost 4 bases, and 15 bases lay in between. The CDR3 bases are TGCGCCAGCAGCGAGGGTTGGGGGGCGTATAATTCACCCCTCCACTTT. It yields the protein CASSEGWGAYNSPLHF. The variable domain in full, completed from reference TRBV5-1 and TRBJ1-6, reads KAGVTQTPRYLIKTRGQQVTLSCSPISGHRSVSWYQQTPGQGLQFLFEYFSETQRNKGNFPGRFSGRQFSNSRSEMNVSTLELGDSALYLCASSEGWGAYNSPLHFGNGTRLTVT.

CDR3: CASSSGTSGRGEQYF. In DNA form, the CDR3 reads TGTGCCAGCAGCTCGGGGACTAGCGGGAGGGGCGAGCAGTACTTC. The rearrangement uses TRBV7-2 and TRBJ2-7; 16 nucleotides agree with TRBD2. This CDR3 is 15 amino acids long. V dropped 4 bases and J dropped 6; count of bases not matched to a gene: 3. Germline V gene data show CDR1 as SGHTA and CDR2 as FQGNSA.

The V gene is TRBV6-1, the J gene TRBJ1-5; a weak D match, TRBD1 (5 bases). Trimming took off 2 bases at V and 2 bases at J, with 10 bases between the two ends. CDR1 is MNHNS and CDR2 is SASEGT in the germline V gene. The CDR3 is 15 residues long. The CDR3 DNA reads TGTGCCAGCAGTGAAACCGGAGGGGGCAATCAGCCCCAGCATTTT. Translating it yields CASSETGGGNQPQHF.

This chain links TRBV4-3 with TRBJ1-5; D remains ambiguous. This CDR3 contains 15 residues. CDR1 and CDR2 from the germline V gene are LGHNA and YSLEER. V dropped 0 bases and J dropped 0 bases, with 6 bases sitting between them. As DNA, the CDR3 is TGCGCCAGCAGCCAAGAGGGCGCTAGCAATCAGCCCCAGCATTTT. As protein: CASSQEGASNQPQHF.

This chain joins TRBV5-1 and TRBJ1-1; 11 bases match TRBD1. The V segment lost 4 bases and the J segment 3 bases; nucleotides outside the gene matches: 8. CDR3 size: 16 residues. The germline CDR1 and CDR2 sequences are SGHRS and YFSETQ. Here the CDR3 reads CASSLDRGPGDTEAFF. The CDR3 coding sequence is TGCGCCAGCAGCCTGGACAGGGGGCCGGGGGACACTGAAGCTTTCTTT.

The chain links TRBV29-1 to TRBJ1-4; TRBD1 matches 9 bases. The germline V gene has CDR1 SQVTM and CDR2 ANQGSEA. This CDR3 is built from 14 residues. With 2 bases clipped from V and 8 bases from J, the junction kept 6 bases outside the gene matches. CDR3 nucleotides: TGCAGCGTTGAATACAGGGGGCAAGGGGAAAAACTGTTTTTT. This codes for CSVEYRGQGEKLFF. Based on the CDR3 plus reference TRBV29-1 and TRBJ1-4, the full variable domain is SAVISQKPSRDICQRGTSLTIQCQVDSQVTMMFWYRQQPGQSLTLIATANQGSEATYESGFVIDKFPISRPNLTFSTLTVSNMSPEDSSIYLCSVEYRGQGEKLFFGSGTQLSVL.

This clone was seen once. This chain connects TRBV5-4 to TRBJ2-7; D may be TRBD1 (6 bases). The V end was cut by 0 bases, the J end by 4 bases, with 14 bases between. This CDR3 is 15 amino acids long. Germline CDR1 and CDR2: SGHNT and YYREEE (reference sequence). In DNA, the CDR3 is TGTGCCAGCAGCTTGGGCAGGGACACCCGATACGAGCAGTACGTC. The encoded protein is CASSLGRDTRYEQYV.

In its sample, this clone was seen once. V usage is TRBV28 and J usage is TRBJ1-1; a possible D gene is TRBD1 (5 bases). Trimming left V 7 bases short and J 6 bases short, with 15 bases between. This CDR3 spans 13 amino acids. Germline CDR1 is MDHEN and CDR2 is SYDVKM. CDR3 DNA: TGTGCCAGCACCAGACCTTGGGGCTCTGAAGCTTTCTTT. Its translation: CASTRPWGSEAFF.

The chain has TRBV6-1 and TRBJ2-2; D is undetermined. Germline V gives CDR1 MNHNS, CDR2 SASEGT. The CDR3 spans 13 residues. Trimming removed 6 bases at V and 3 bases at J, with 8 bases between. The CDR3 region has the DNA TGTGCCAGCAGGGGCTATTACACCGGGGAGCTGTTTTTT. This sequence encodes CASRGYYTGELFF.